The clone carrying this T cell receptor (beta chain) was recorded at least ten times. Its cognate antigen is unknown. The entry originates in a study of CD8 T cells in ankylosing spondylitis. Study-level points and caveats: In ankylosing spondylitis blood, a motif of eight highly homologous TCR beta variants appeared characteristic.

Trimming left V 0 bases short and J 2 bases short, with 3 bases between. The CDR3 consists of 13 residues. Germline loops: CDR1 SGHRS, CDR2 YFSETQ. From the 5' RACE reads, TCRdb called clonotypes with MiXCR, one entry per CDR3 protein. The data show around 770,000 distinct CDR3 sequences, over 9.5% seen once. The J gene is TRBJ1-5, the V gene TRBV5-1, with unresolved D. The receptor was isolated from a male donor with ankylosing spondylitis. The sequencing sample was made of blood, either unsorted or a sorted T cell fraction (not recorded which). CDR3 region: CASSLDGNQPQHF. DNA of the CDR3: TGCGCCAGCAGCTTGGATGGCAATCAGCCCCAGCATTTT.